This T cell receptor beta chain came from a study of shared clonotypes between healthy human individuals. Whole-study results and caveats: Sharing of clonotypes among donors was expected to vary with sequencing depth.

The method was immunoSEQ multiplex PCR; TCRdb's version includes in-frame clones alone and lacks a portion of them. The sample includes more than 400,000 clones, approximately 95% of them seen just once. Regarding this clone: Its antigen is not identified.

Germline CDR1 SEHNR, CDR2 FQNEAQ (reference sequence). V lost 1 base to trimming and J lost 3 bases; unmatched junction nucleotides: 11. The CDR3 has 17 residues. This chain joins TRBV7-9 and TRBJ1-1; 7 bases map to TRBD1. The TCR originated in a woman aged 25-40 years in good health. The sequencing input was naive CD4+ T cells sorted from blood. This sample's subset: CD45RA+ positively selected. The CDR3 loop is CASSLGSRGGGDTEAFF. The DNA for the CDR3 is TGTGCCAGCAGCTTAGGGAGCAGGGGAGGGGGCGACACTGAAGCTTTCTTT.